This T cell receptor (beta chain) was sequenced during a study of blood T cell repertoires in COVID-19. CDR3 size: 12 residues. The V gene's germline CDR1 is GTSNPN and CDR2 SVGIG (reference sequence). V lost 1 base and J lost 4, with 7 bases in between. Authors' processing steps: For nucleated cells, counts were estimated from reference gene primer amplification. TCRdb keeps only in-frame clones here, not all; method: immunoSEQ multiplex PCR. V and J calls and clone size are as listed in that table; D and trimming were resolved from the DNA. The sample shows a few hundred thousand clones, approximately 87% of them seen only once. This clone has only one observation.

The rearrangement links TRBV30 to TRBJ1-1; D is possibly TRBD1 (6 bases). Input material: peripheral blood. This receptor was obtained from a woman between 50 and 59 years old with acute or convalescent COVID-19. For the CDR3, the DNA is TGTGCCTGGAGTGCAGGGGCCACTGAAGCTTTCTTT. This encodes CAWSAGATEAFF.